A selection of T cell receptor beta chains follows, all from one sample in a study of Ad26.COV2.S vaccination and SARS-CoV-2 variants. The method was immunoSEQ multiplex PCR; TCRdb's version includes in-frame clones alone and lacks a portion of them. The sample consists of 200,000 to 250,000 clones, around nine tenths of them appearing once. The specimen comprised peripheral blood, sampled in a trial of Ad26.COV2.S vaccine versus placebo. The receptors derive from a person between 18 and 65 years old who received the Ad26.COV2.S COVID-19 vaccine or a placebo. CDR3s include the opening cysteine and the closing phenylalanine or tryptophan. A D gene is named only where the DNA matches it firmly. Clone size appears in some rows only: once, few, many, or a class for an expanded clone.

j_gene: TRBJ1-1; d_gene: NA; v_gene: TRBV5-5; abundance: NA; CDR3nt: TGTGCCAGCAGCCCTGGCCTCACTGAAGCTTTCTTT; CDR3aa: CASSPGLTEAFF
j_gene: TRBJ1-1; d_gene: NA; v_gene: TRBV27; abundance: once; CDR3nt: TGTGCCAGCAGTCGGGACGGAAACACTGAAGCTTTCTTT; CDR3aa: CASSRDGNTEAFF
j_gene: TRBJ2-2; d_gene: NA; v_gene: TRBV7-2; abundance: NA; CDR3nt: TGTGCCAGCAGCTTAAGGCAGCCTGGGGTCACCGGGGAGCTGTTTTTT; CDR3aa: CASSLRQPGVTGELFF
j_gene: TRBJ1-4; d_gene: NA; v_gene: TRBV27; abundance: NA; CDR3nt: TGTGCCAGCAGTCCCTGGGGCAGGCGCGGCGAAAAACTGTTTTTT; CDR3aa: CASSPWGRRGEKLFF
j_gene: TRBJ1-2; d_gene: NA; v_gene: TRBV9; abundance: NA; CDR3nt: TGTGCCAGCAGCGTAGACGGTCTGGGGGGCGCCTATGGCTACACCTTC; CDR3aa: CASSVDGLGGAYGYTF
j_gene: TRBJ1-1; d_gene: NA; v_gene: TRBV27; abundance: NA; CDR3nt: TGTGCCAGCAGGCGCAGCACTGAAGCTTTCTTT; CDR3aa: CASRRSTEAFF
j_gene: TRBJ1-6; d_gene: NA; v_gene: TRBV5-1; abundance: few; CDR3nt: TGCGCCAGCAGCTACCTATGGTCCGGCACCCTCCACTTT; CDR3aa: CASSYLWSGTLHF
j_gene: TRBJ2-5; d_gene: TRBD1; v_gene: TRBV13; abundance: once; CDR3nt: TGTGCCAGCAGCTTAAAGACAGGGGGTTTTGGGGAGACCCAGTACTTC; CDR3aa: CASSLKTGGFGETQYF
j_gene: TRBJ2-2; d_gene: NA; v_gene: TRBV25-1; abundance: NA; CDR3nt: TGTGCCAGCAGTGAATCGGACCGGGAGCTGTTTTTT; CDR3aa: CASSESDRELFF
j_gene: TRBJ2-7; d_gene: TRBD1; v_gene: TRBV27; abundance: NA; CDR3nt: TGTGCCAGCAGTTTAGGGACAGGGGGTGGCGAGCAGTACTTC; CDR3aa: CASSLGTGGGEQYF
j_gene: TRBJ1-4; d_gene: TRBD1; v_gene: TRBV7-9; abundance: NA; CDR3nt: TGTGCCAGCAGCTCACAGGGGGCCGGTGAAAAACTGTTTTTT; CDR3aa: CASSSQGAGEKLFF
j_gene: TRBJ1-4; d_gene: NA; v_gene: TRBV7-9; abundance: NA; CDR3nt: TGTGCCAGCAGCGAAGCGGCAGCCTTTAATGAAAAACTGTTTTTT; CDR3aa: CASSEAAAFNEKLFF
j_gene: TRBJ2-1; d_gene: TRBD2; v_gene: TRBV5-1; abundance: NA; CDR3nt: TGCGCCAGCAGCTTGGCACGGGGGGGCGTGGCTGAGCAGTTCTTC; CDR3aa: CASSLARGGVAEQFF
j_gene: TRBJ2-1; d_gene: NA; v_gene: TRBV9; abundance: NA; CDR3nt: TGTGCCAGCAGCGACGACTCAGCCGACACCTACAATGAGCAGTTCTTC; CDR3aa: CASSDDSADTYNEQFF
j_gene: TRBJ2-7; d_gene: TRBD2; v_gene: TRBV28; abundance: NA; CDR3nt: TGTGCCAGCCGTCCTGGCGGGGGGTTCTACGAGCAGTACTTC; CDR3aa: CASRPGGGFYEQYF
j_gene: TRBJ2-3; d_gene: NA; v_gene: TRBV4-3; abundance: NA; CDR3nt: TGCGCCAGCAGCCAAGACGTCCAAGGAACAGATACGCAGTATTTT; CDR3aa: CASSQDVQGTDTQYF
j_gene: TRBJ2-7; d_gene: TRBD2; v_gene: TRBV28; abundance: NA; CDR3nt: TGTGCCAGCAGTTTGACTAGCGGGAGTAACGTCGGCCACGAGCAGTACTTC; CDR3aa: CASSLTSGSNVGHEQYF
j_gene: TRBJ2-5; d_gene: TRBD2; v_gene: TRBV5-1; abundance: NA; CDR3nt: TGCGCCAGCAGCCCCTGGTCGGCGGGAGGGGTGGGAGAGACCCAGTACTTC; CDR3aa: CASSPWSAGGVGETQYF
j_gene: TRBJ2-3; d_gene: NA; v_gene: TRBV6-1; abundance: NA; CDR3nt: TGTGCCAGCAGTGATGGGGGGCTGGTCACAGATACGCAGTATTTT; CDR3aa: CASSDGGLVTDTQYF
j_gene: TRBJ2-7; d_gene: TRBD1; v_gene: TRBV9; abundance: NA; CDR3nt: TGTGCCAGCAGCGTAGGACAGGGGGCCCACGAGCAGTACTTC; CDR3aa: CASSVGQGAHEQYF
j_gene: TRBJ1-2; d_gene: TRBD1; v_gene: TRBV15; abundance: NA; CDR3nt: TGTGCCACCAGCACCGGGACAGGAAACTATGGCTACACCTTC; CDR3aa: CATSTGTGNYGYTF
j_gene: TRBJ2-1; d_gene: TRBD1; v_gene: TRBV24-1; abundance: once; CDR3nt: TGTGCCACCAGTGACGCGGGACAGGCCCGGTATGAGCAGTTCTTC; CDR3aa: CATSDAGQARYEQFF
j_gene: TRBJ1-1; d_gene: NA; v_gene: TRBV30; abundance: NA; CDR3nt: TGTGCCTGGACACTTAACACTGAAGCTTTCTTT; CDR3aa: CAWTLNTEAFF
j_gene: TRBJ1-1; d_gene: NA; v_gene: TRBV6-5; abundance: NA; CDR3nt: TGTGCCAGCAGTTACGCGTGGAACACTGAAGCTTTCTTT; CDR3aa: CASSYAWNTEAFF
j_gene: TRBJ1-2; d_gene: TRBD1; v_gene: TRBV18; abundance: NA; CDR3nt: TGTGCCAGCTCACCACCGATAGGGGGCGGCTACACCTTC; CDR3aa: CASSPPIGGGYTF
j_gene: TRBJ1-2; d_gene: NA; v_gene: TRBV6-1; abundance: NA; CDR3nt: TGTGCCAGCAGTGAACGGGTCGGCGGGCACTATGGCTACACCTTC; CDR3aa: CASSERVGGHYGYTF
j_gene: TRBJ1-4; d_gene: NA; v_gene: TRBV25-1; abundance: once; CDR3nt: TGTGCCAGCAGTGAGATGGAAGGCGGTGAAAAACTGTTTTTT; CDR3aa: CASSEMEGGEKLFF
j_gene: TRBJ1-2; d_gene: NA; v_gene: TRBV28; abundance: NA; CDR3nt: TGTGCCAGCAGTGCCCAGGACATCGGGGGGCGCGTTGGCTACACCTTC; CDR3aa: CASSAQDIGGRVGYTF
j_gene: TRBJ1-1; d_gene: TRBD1; v_gene: TRBV12-5; abundance: NA; CDR3nt: TGTGCTAGTGGAAGGGGACAGAAGAACACTGAAGCTTTCTTT; CDR3aa: CASGRGQKNTEAFF
j_gene: TRBJ1-6; d_gene: NA; v_gene: TRBV11-2; abundance: NA; CDR3nt: TGTGCCAGCAGCTCCCTACAGGGCACGAATTCACCCCTCCACTTT; CDR3aa: CASSSLQGTNSPLHF
j_gene: TRBJ2-1; d_gene: TRBD2; v_gene: TRBV6-6; abundance: NA; CDR3nt: TGTGCCAGCAGTTACGCAAGCGGGGGGGCACGTGAGCAGTTCTTC; CDR3aa: CASSYASGGAREQFF
j_gene: TRBJ1-3; d_gene: NA; v_gene: TRBV3-1/TRBV3-2; abundance: NA; CDR3nt: TGTGCCAGCAGCCAAGGAGAAAACACCATATATTTT; CDR3aa: CASSQGENTIYF
j_gene: TRBJ2-7; d_gene: TRBD2; v_gene: TRBV10-3; abundance: NA; CDR3nt: TGTGCCATCAGTGCTTCGACTAGCGGGACTACTAGGGAGCAGTACTTC; CDR3aa: CAISASTSGTTREQYF
j_gene: TRBJ1-1; d_gene: TRBD1; v_gene: TRBV5-1; abundance: NA; CDR3nt: TGCGCCAGCATAAGTCCAGGGGGCGAAGCTTTCTTT; CDR3aa: CASISPGGEAFF
j_gene: TRBJ2-2; d_gene: NA; v_gene: TRBV4-1; abundance: NA; CDR3nt: TGCGCCAGCAGCCCAAGGGGGGTTGGCACCGGGGAGCTGTTTTTT; CDR3aa: CASSPRGVGTGELFF
j_gene: TRBJ2-3; d_gene: TRBD1; v_gene: TRBV11-3; abundance: NA; CDR3nt: TGTGCCAGCAGCTCAGGGACAGCTTACACAGATACGCAGTATTTT; CDR3aa: CASSSGTAYTDTQYF
j_gene: TRBJ1-2; d_gene: NA; v_gene: TRBV19; abundance: NA; CDR3nt: TGTGCCAGTGGTAGAGCTACTAACTATGGCTACACCTTC; CDR3aa: CASGRATNYGYTF
j_gene: TRBJ1-2; d_gene: NA; v_gene: TRBV19; abundance: NA; CDR3nt: TGTGCCAGTAGTGCCCTCCTTAACTATGGCTACACCTTC; CDR3aa: CASSALLNYGYTF
j_gene: TRBJ1-4; d_gene: TRBD1; v_gene: TRBV19; abundance: NA; CDR3nt: TGTGCCAGTAGTATAGATCTATACAGGGGCGAAAAACTGTTTTTT; CDR3aa: CASSIDLYRGEKLFF
j_gene: TRBJ1-4; d_gene: NA; v_gene: TRBV5-6; abundance: NA; CDR3nt: TGTGCCAGCAGCCGGTTTCGGAGTAATGAAAAACTGTTTTTT; CDR3aa: CASSRFRSNEKLFF
j_gene: TRBJ1-1; d_gene: NA; v_gene: TRBV19; abundance: NA; CDR3nt: TGTGCCAGTAGTATAAGGTGGGGTTTGAACACTGAAGCTTTCTTT; CDR3aa: CASSIRWGLNTEAFF